This T cell receptor beta chain was obtained from a study of blood T cell repertoires in COVID-19. The wider study: T cells, B-cell-depleted T cells, or PBMCs supplied cDNA or gDNA.

Data came from immunoSEQ multiplex PCR; TCRdb stores just in-frame clones and leaves some out. Seen here are under 350,000 clones, 86% observed once, and the top ten hold about 2.6%. CDR3 length: 14 residues. Between the trimmed V and J ends, which lost 0 bases and 9 bases, there was a span of 14 bases. Germline CDR1 and CDR2: LGHNA and YSLEER. The source material was PBMCs or T cells enriched from blood (not recorded which). V gene TRBV4-3 combines with J gene TRBJ1-1; D call uncertain. This TCR came from a woman aged 18-29 years who had recovered from COVID-19. This chain's CDR3 is CASSQEGRGRQAFF. The CDR3 bases are TGCGCCAGCAGCCAAGAAGGTCGGGGAAGACAAGCTTTCTTT.